This TCR beta chain was sequenced during a study of cytomegalovirus exposure and HLA in healthy donors. The V gene lost 6 bases and the J gene lost 8 bases, with 13 bases spanning the gap. This CDR3 spans 12 amino acids. Germline assignment: CDR1 MNHEY and CDR2 SVGAGI. This clone was seen a single time. Its antigen remains unknown. Broader study findings: First-cohort TCR clusters were later found to tend to co-occur in the roughly 130 validation repertoires. A list of about 180 TCR beta chains associated with cytomegalovirus was given.

Assay used: immunoSEQ multiplex PCR; TCRdb lists only in-frame clones, some missing. The sample has approximately 170,000 clones, about 85% seen once; the top ten hold about a sixth. The source is a man aged 18-30 years in good health and CMV-seropositive. Sequencing input: PBMCs. V and J are TRBV6-5 and TRBJ1-2; D remains ambiguous. The CDR3 bases are TGTGCCAGCAGCCCTTGGGGAGAGGGCTACACCTTC. The encoded protein is CASSPWGEGYTF.